This T cell receptor beta chain derives from a study of T cell repertoires in aging, cancer and after chemotherapy. Across the study: Roughly 9.1 million TCR reads were in the whole dataset. Points from the study as a whole: Rebound thymic output was suggested by rising median generation probability during chemotherapy in each cancer cohort. Untreated cancer patients had significantly lower blood TCR diversity than age-matched healthy donors.

Sample share makes this clonotype medium-sized. Its antigen is still unknown. CDR1 is SGHVS and CDR2 is FNYEAQ in the germline V gene. The CDR3 has 13 residues. The V and J ends lost 1 base and 8 bases respectively, with 11 bases between them. Amplification of TCR beta used genomic DNA extracted from peripheral blood. Rearranged V-D-J TRB sequences were amplified with a mixed TRB-A/B primer pool. Using its own MiXCR run on the multiplex PCR reads, TCRdb lists one record per CDR3 protein. The sample lists about 2,200 distinct CDR3 sequences, 24% occurring once. This clonotype originated in a human donor with a solid tumor. The rearrangement joins TRBV7-6 to TRBJ1-1; D gene uncertain. The source material was blood. The CDR3 DNA reads TGTGCCAGCAGCTTAGTTGAGGGCAGGGAAGCTTTCTTT. It yields the protein CASSLVEGREAFF.